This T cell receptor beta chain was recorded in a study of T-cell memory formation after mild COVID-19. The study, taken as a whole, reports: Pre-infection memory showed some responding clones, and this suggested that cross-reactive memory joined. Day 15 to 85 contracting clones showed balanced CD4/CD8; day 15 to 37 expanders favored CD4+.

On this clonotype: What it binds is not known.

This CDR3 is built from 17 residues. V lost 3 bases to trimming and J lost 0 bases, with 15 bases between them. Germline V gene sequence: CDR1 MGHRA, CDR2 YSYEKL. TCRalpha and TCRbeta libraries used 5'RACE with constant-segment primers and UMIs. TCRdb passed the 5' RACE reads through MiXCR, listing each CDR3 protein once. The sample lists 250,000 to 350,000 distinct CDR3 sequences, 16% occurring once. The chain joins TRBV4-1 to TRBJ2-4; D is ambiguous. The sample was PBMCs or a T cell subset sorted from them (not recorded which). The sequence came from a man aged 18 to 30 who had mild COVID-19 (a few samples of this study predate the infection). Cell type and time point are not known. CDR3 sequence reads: CASSQHRGIIAKNIQYF. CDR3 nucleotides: TGCGCCAGCAGCCAGCACAGAGGAATAATAGCCAAAAACATTCAGTACTTC.